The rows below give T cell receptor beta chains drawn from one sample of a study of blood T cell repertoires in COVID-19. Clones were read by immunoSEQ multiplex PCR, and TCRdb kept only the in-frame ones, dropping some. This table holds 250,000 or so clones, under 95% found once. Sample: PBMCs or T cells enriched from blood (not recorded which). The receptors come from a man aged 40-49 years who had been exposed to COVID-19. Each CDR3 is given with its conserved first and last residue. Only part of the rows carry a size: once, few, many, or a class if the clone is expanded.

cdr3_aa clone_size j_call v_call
CASSLAATGYYEQYF . TRBJ2-7 TRBV5-1
CASSTGAGNTIYF . TRBJ1-3 TRBV19
CASIQTRGNTEAFF . TRBJ1-1 TRBV6-5
CASSIVAGGANEQYF . TRBJ2-7 TRBV6-5
CAWSAGLYGYTF . TRBJ1-2 TRBV30
CASSQVSLTGGNTYEQYF . TRBJ2-7 TRBV14
CASSGIREVPEFF . TRBJ2-1 TRBV2
CASSISSGAANTGELFF . TRBJ2-2 TRBV19
CAWSLRQGRHEQYF . TRBJ2-7 TRBV30
CASIPGTGGLWGGYTF . TRBJ1-2 TRBV19
CASSSTGLGANVLTF . TRBJ2-6 TRBV5-1
CASTGLAGNNEQFF . TRBJ2-1 TRBV7-9
CASSLGGPSTDTQYF . TRBJ2-3 TRBV28
CASSRRPRGVAGGLGEQFF . TRBJ2-1 TRBV7-3
CASSPGRGNSPLHF . TRBJ1-6 TRBV7-2
CASSLVPREVDTQYF . TRBJ2-3 TRBV7-9
CASSLVGQGLRETQYF . TRBJ2-5 TRBV5-5
CSVAGLADSYEQYF . TRBJ2-7 TRBV29-1
CASSLSGAGRHEQYF . TRBJ2-7 TRBV7-2
CASSQELAGKGGQETQYF . TRBJ2-5 TRBV4-2
CASSGTANYGYTF . TRBJ1-2 TRBV6-5
CASSIEGTRGGYEQYF . TRBJ2-7 TRBV19
CASSPGTSFTGELFF . TRBJ2-2 TRBV19
CASSLLELAGGTNEQFF . TRBJ2-1 TRBV27
CAWSLGQGNQPQHF few TRBJ1-5 TRBV30
CASSQTLSGNNYGYTF . TRBJ1-2 TRBV3-1/TRBV3-2
CASSLGDKKQYF . TRBJ2-7 TRBV7-2
CASSPQRLGYEQYF . TRBJ2-7 TRBV3-1/TRBV3-2
CATSGSTGVDGYTF . TRBJ1-2 TRBV24-1
CASSQAMAENSPLHF . TRBJ1-6 TRBV4-1
CASSRTGPTEAFF . TRBJ1-1 TRBV19
CASSPRSRQGHYEQYF . TRBJ2-7 TRBV9
CASSTDSDTGELFF once TRBJ2-2 TRBV19
CASSRDRGDEKLFF . TRBJ1-4 TRBV5-4
CASSLVAGSSTDTQYF . TRBJ2-3 TRBV5-4
CASSGQGIGSYEQYF . TRBJ2-7 TRBV28